This T cell receptor (beta chain) comes out of a study of blood T cell repertoires in COVID-19. Study in general: Samples of COVID-19 (acute and convalescent) were obtained from the United States, Italy and Spain. PBMCs, B-cell-depleted T cells, or T cells were the source of the cDNA or gDNA that made up the material.

The V gene lost 4 bases and the J gene lost 0 bases, with 7 bases spanning the gap. The CDR3 is 14 amino acids. Germline-derived CDR1 and CDR2 are SGDLS and YYNGEE. Under the authors' procedure: Using reference gene primer amplification, nucleated cell counts were estimated. Measured with immunoSEQ multiplex PCR; TCRdb has only the in-frame clones, and not every one. D and trimming come from the DNA, and the V and J calls and clone size come from that table. The sample consists of over 250,000 clones, more than 70% of them appearing once. The TCR originated in a woman aged 50 to 60 with acute or convalescent COVID-19. What was sequenced was peripheral blood. V gene TRBV9 combines with J gene TRBJ2-2; D not certain. In DNA form, the CDR3 reads TGTGCCAGCAGCCCGAGAACGAACACCGGGGAGCTGTTTTTT. Translated, it gives CASSPRTNTGELFF.